These T cell receptor beta chains were read from a single sample in a study of OX40 agonist ivuxolimab in advanced cancers. Clones were read by immunoSEQ multiplex PCR, and TCRdb kept only the in-frame ones, dropping some. The sample holds over 55,000 clones, about 92% seen once. The sample consisted of CD4+ or CD8+ T cells sorted from blood, taken in a trial of the OX40 agonist ivuxolimab. The receptors here all came from an adult with an advanced solid tumor such as melanoma, head and neck, liver or kidney cancer. The CDR3 runs from the conserved cysteine through the conserved F or W. A D gene is named only where the DNA matches it firmly. A clone size is listed for some rows: how often the clone was seen (once, few, many), or a class if it is expanded.

CDR3	DNA	V	length	size	J	D
CASRLGPGETQYF	TGCGCCAGCAGATTGGGGCCTGGGGAGACCCAGTACTTC	TRBV5-1	13	NA	TRBJ2-5	NA
CASSSAAVDGELFF	TGTGCCAGTAGTAGTGCAGCCGTGGACGGGGAGCTGTTTTTT	TRBV19	14	NA	TRBJ2-2	NA
CASSEASQGYEQYF	TGTGCCAGCAGTGAAGCCTCACAGGGCTACGAGCAGTACTTC	TRBV6-1	14	NA	TRBJ2-7	NA
CAIALGPNTGELFF	TGTGCCATTGCCTTAGGGCCGAACACCGGGGAGCTGTTTTTT	TRBV10-3	14	NA	TRBJ2-2	NA
CASSLLTGEQYGYTF	TGCGCCAGCAGTCTTCTGACAGGGGAGCAGTATGGCTACACCTTC	TRBV23-1	15	NA	TRBJ1-2	TRBD1
CASSPGGNTEAFF	TGTGCCAGCAGCCCCGGGGGGAACACTGAAGCTTTCTTT	TRBV14	13	few	TRBJ1-1	NA
CASSRAGGDTGTQYF	TGTGCCAGCAGTCGAGCGGGGGGCGACACTGGGACGCAGTATTTT	TRBV7-2	15	NA	TRBJ2-3	TRBD2
CASSSSGGNEQFF	TGTGCCAGCAGCTCGAGCGGGGGGAATGAGCAGTTCTTC	TRBV7-2	13	NA	TRBJ2-1	TRBD2
CASSKSSGGKTQYF	TGTGCCAGCAGTAAATCTAGCGGGGGAAAGACCCAGTACTTC	TRBV2	14	NA	TRBJ2-5	TRBD2
CASRQGLGNTQYF	TGTGCCAGCAGGCAGGGACTGGGGAATACGCAGTATTTT	TRBV6-6	13	NA	TRBJ2-3	NA
CASSPFDRATNEKLFF	TGTGCCAGCTCACCGTTTGACAGGGCAACTAATGAAAAACTGTTTTTT	TRBV18	16	NA	TRBJ1-4	TRBD1
CASSMGLVQETQYF	TGTGCCAGTAGTATGGGACTAGTTCAAGAGACCCAGTACTTC	TRBV19	14	NA	TRBJ2-5	TRBD2
CASSQDRDITGELFF	TGCGCCAGCAGCCAAGATAGGGATATCACCGGGGAGCTGTTTTTT	TRBV4-1	15	NA	TRBJ2-2	NA
CASSLAVATYEQYF	TGTGCCAGCAGCTTAGCGGTAGCTACCTACGAGCAGTACTTC	TRBV11-2	14	NA	TRBJ2-7	NA
CASSLGLGARPGANVLTF	TGTGCCAGCAGTTTAGGTCTGGGGGCGCGTCCTGGGGCCAACGTCCTGACTTTC	TRBV27	18	NA	TRBJ2-6	NA
CASSLKLTFRGPEAFF	TGTGCCAGCAGCTTGAAATTAACTTTCCGAGGGCCTGAAGCTTTCTTT	TRBV5-6	16	NA	TRBJ1-1	NA
CASSEGTSGLNTQYF	TGCGCCAGCAGTGAGGGGACTAGCGGACTTAATACGCAGTATTTT	TRBV10-2	15	NA	TRBJ2-3	TRBD2
CAWADRANEKLFF	TGTGCCTGGGCGGACAGGGCTAATGAAAAACTGTTTTTT	TRBV30	13	NA	TRBJ1-4	TRBD1
CASSVDISTDTQYF	TGTGCCAGCAGCGTGGACATTAGCACAGATACGCAGTATTTT	TRBV9	14	NA	TRBJ2-3	NA